These 13 T cell receptor beta chains were all obtained from the same sample, sequenced in a study of CD8+ T cells in alopecia areata. After isolation, RNA underwent reverse transcription to generate cDNA as the sequencing template. Sequenced by immunoSEQ multiplex PCR; TCRdb stores in-frame clones only, minus some. The data contain some 170,000 clones, just over 65% of them singletons. This specimen consisted of CD8+ T cells sorted from blood, obtained at week 0. All receptors come from a human donor with alopecia areata.

This clone was seen once. V and J are TRBV11-1 and TRBJ1-2; TRBD1 aligns across 10 bases. After removal of 3 bases from V and 4 bases from J, the junction contained 5 bases not matched to a gene. The CDR3 is 15 residues long. Germline CDR1 and CDR2: SGHAT and FQDESV (reference sequence). Written as DNA, the CDR3 is TGTGCCAGCAGCTTGGACAGGGGGGTCTTCTATGGCTACACCTTC. Its translation is CASSLDRGVFYGYTF.

The chain has TRBV14 and TRBJ1-1; no clear D gene. The CDR3 spans 13 residues. Germline CDR1 and CDR2: SGHDN and FVKESK. The V end was cut by 1 base, the J end by 4 bases, with 7 bases between. CDR3 sequence reads: CASSQVKGTEAFF. CDR3 nucleotide sequence: TGTGCCAGCAGCCAAGTGAAGGGCACTGAAGCTTTCTTT.

In its sample, this clone is medium-sized. The chain is built from TRBV10-3 and TRBJ1-2; D is ambiguous. V lost 3 bases and J lost 1, with 9 bases in between. The CDR3 runs 14 residues. Germline loops: CDR1 ENHRY, CDR2 SYGVKD. CDR3 loop: CAISEIPNNYGYTF. For the CDR3, the DNA is TGTGCCATCAGTGAAATACCGAATAACTATGGCTACACCTTC.

The chain links TRBV15 to TRBJ1-6; a weak D match, TRBD1 (5 bases). The CDR3 runs 18 residues. The germline V gene encodes CDR1 LNHNV and CDR2 YYDKDF (reference sequence). V dropped 0 bases and J dropped 4 bases, with 16 bases sitting between them. CDR3 nucleotide sequence: TGTGCCACCAGCAGAGATTTGGCTGGGGGTGAATATAATTCACCCCTCCACTTT. Translated: CATSRDLAGGEYNSPLHF.

The chain links TRBV13 to TRBJ1-6; the D gene is possibly TRBD1 (5 bases). Between the trimmed V and J ends, which lost 1 base and 10 bases, there was a span of 17 bases. Germline CDR1 PRHDT, CDR2 FYEKMQ (reference sequence). CDR3 size: 16 residues. CDR3 coding DNA: TGTGCCAGCAGCTTAGCCGGGGGAAGGGTCCGCTCACCCCTCCACTTT. Its protein product is CASSLAGGRVRSPLHF. Together with reference TRBV13 and TRBJ1-6, the CDR3 gives the full variable domain: AAGVIQSPRHLIKEKRETATLKCYPIPRHDTVYWYQQGPGQDPQFLISFYEKMQSDKGSIPDRFSAQQFSDYHSELNMSSLELGDSALYFCASSLAGGRVRSPLHFGNGTRLTVT.

This chain connects TRBV2 to TRBJ1-1, with D possibly matching TRBD1 (5 bases). Germline V gene data show CDR1 as SNHLY and CDR2 as FYNNEI. The V gene lost 8 bases and the J gene lost 5 bases, with 15 bases spanning the gap. The CDR3 runs 13 residues. The CDR3 is CASPATGRTEAFF. CDR3 DNA sequence: TGTGCCAGCCCAGCGACGGGACGTACTGAAGCTTTCTTT.

The rearrangement uses TRBV13 and TRBJ2-2, with D hard to call. CDR3 length: 13 residues. Deletions cut 7 bases from V and 3 bases from J, with 9 bases between. The germline V gene has CDR1 PRHDT and CDR2 FYEKMQ (reference sequence). The chain's CDR3 is CASMVSHTGELFF. CDR3 coding DNA: TGTGCCAGCATGGTCAGTCACACCGGGGAGCTGTTTTTT. The complete variable domain, with remaining parts taken from reference TRBV13 and TRBJ2-2, reads AAGVIQSPRHLIKEKRETATLKCYPIPRHDTVYWYQQGPGQDPQFLISFYEKMQSDKGSIPDRFSAQQFSDYHSELNMSSLELGDSALYFCASMVSHTGELFFGEGSRLTVL.

This rearrangement joins TRBV5-1 to TRBJ2-1; D is possibly TRBD1 (6 bases). CDR3 length equals 19 residues. Germline V gene sequence: CDR1 SGHRS, CDR2 YFSETQ. V lost 0 bases to trimming and J lost 0 bases, with 19 bases between them. The CDR3 sequence is CASSLAVQGQPNSYNEQFF. DNA for the CDR3: TGCGCCAGCAGCTTGGCCGTTCAAGGACAGCCCAACTCCTACAATGAGCAGTTCTTC.

V and J are TRBV6-5 and TRBJ2-3, with D maybe TRBD2 (5 bases). Trimming left V 4 bases short and J 2 bases short, with 7 bases between. Germline CDR1 reads MNHEY; CDR2 reads SVGAGI. The CDR3 spans 13 residues. The CDR3 sequence is CASSWGATDTQYF. The CDR3 DNA reads as TGTGCCAGCAGTTGGGGAGCCACAGATACGCAGTATTTT.

The gene calls are TRBV6-5 and TRBJ2-7, with D unclear. The CDR3 is 13 residues long. Between the trimmed V and J ends, which lost 0 bases and 2 bases, there was a span of 5 bases. Germline-derived CDR1 and CDR2 are MNHEY and SVGAGI. The CDR3 loop reads CASSYSITYEQYF. The CDR3 region has the DNA TGTGCCAGCAGTTACTCGATTACCTACGAGCAGTACTTC.

The chain uses TRBV2 and TRBJ2-1, with D hard to call. From germline, CDR1 is SNHLY and CDR2 FYNNEI. V lost 2 bases to trimming and J lost 10 bases, with 24 bases between them. The CDR3 covers 17 residues. CDR3 nucleotide sequence: TGTGCCAGCAGTGAAAGTCTAGGGCAGAGTAGAAAGTTGGAGCAGTTCTTC. Its protein product is CASSESLGQSRKLEQFF.

V and J are TRBV7-9 and TRBJ2-7; D possibly corresponds to TRBD1 (5 bases). Trimming shortened V by 4 bases and J by 4 bases, and 17 bases separated the two germline ends. The CDR3 runs to 15 residues. Looked up from germline, CDR1 is SEHNR and CDR2 is FQNEAQ (reference sequence). Here the CDR3 reads CASSSPRGREYEQYF. The CDR3 DNA is TGTGCCAGCAGCTCCCCAAGGGGCAGGGAATACGAGCAGTACTTC.

This clone has only a few counts. This sample also contains other DNA sequences that code for the same CDR3. The genes are TRBV4-2 and TRBJ2-6, with a tentative D call TRBD1 (6 bases). CDR3 length equals 17 residues. The V end was cut by 5 bases, the J end by 0 bases, with 14 bases between. Germline lookup yields CDR1 LGHNA and CDR2 YNFKEQ. CDR3 nucleotide sequence: TGTGCCAGCAGCGTAGCACAGGGAGACTCTGGGGCCAACGTCCTGACTTTC. Its translation: CASSVAQGDSGANVLTF.